Shown below are 25 T cell receptor beta chains from a single sample sequenced in a study of cytomegalovirus exposure and HLA in healthy donors. Profiled with immunoSEQ multiplex PCR; TCRdb holds only in-frame clones, not every one. The sample records 100,000 to 150,000 clones, roughly 95% being singletons. What was sequenced was PBMCs. The receptors were gathered from a man aged 18 to 29 in good health and CMV-seronegative.

This chain joins TRBV28 and TRBJ1-1; TRBD1 might be the D (6 bases). The germline V and J ends were trimmed by 5 bases and 4 bases, with 14 bases remaining between them. This CDR3 is built from 14 residues. Looked up from germline, CDR1 is MDHEN and CDR2 is SYDVKM. The CDR3 loop is CASSGTGIGTEAFF. CDR3 bases: TGTGCCAGCAGTGGAACAGGGATCGGCACTGAAGCTTTCTTT.

This clone was observed a handful of times. This chain joins TRBV6-1 and TRBJ2-1, with 7 bases identical to TRBD2. Germline CDR1 reads MNHNS; CDR2 reads SASEGT. This CDR3 comprises 14 residues. The ends lost 7 bases at V and 4 bases at J; junction bases unmatched: 7. This CDR3 reads CASTEGREYNEQFF. CDR3 sequence (DNA): TGTGCCAGCACCGAGGGGCGGGAGTACAATGAGCAGTTCTTC.

The chain's CDR3 is CASSELWRGEADTQYF. The CDR3 DNA is TGTGCCAGCAGTGAATTGTGGCGGGGGGAAGCAGATACGCAGTATTTT. V and J are TRBV25-1 and TRBJ2-3; 8 nucleotides agree with TRBD2. The CDR3 length is 16 residues. Germline V CDR1 and CDR2: MGHDK, SYGVNS. V lost 1 base, J lost 4 bases, and 7 bases stayed unmatched.

The chain is built from TRBV5-6 and TRBJ2-1; 13 nucleotides agree with TRBD2. Per the germline V gene, CDR1 is SGHDT and CDR2 is YYEEEE. The CDR3 is 15 amino acids. Trimming at V came to 4 bases and at J to 12 bases, leaving 10 bases not matched to a gene. The CDR3 spells CASSLPGLAGLGQFF. The CDR3 DNA follows: TGTGCCAGCAGCCTACCGGGACTAGCGGGATTAGGGCAGTTCTTC.

This chain joins TRBV7-3 and TRBJ1-1; 11 bases are a match to TRBD1. The germline V gene has CDR1 SGHTA and CDR2 FQGTGA. This CDR3 spans 14 amino acids. J lost 4 bases, V lost 5 bases, and 3 bases had no gene match. The CDR3 spells CASSVGQGATEAFF. The CDR3 DNA reads as TGTGCCAGCAGCGTAGGACAGGGGGCCACTGAAGCTTTCTTT.

The chain combines TRBV9 with TRBJ2-1, with TRBD2 matching over 10 bases. The CDR3 consists of 17 residues. The V gene's germline CDR1 is SGDLS and CDR2 YYNGEE. With 1 base clipped from V and 7 bases from J, the junction kept 11 bases outside the gene matches. CDR3 DNA sequence: TGTGCCAGCAGCGTATATGCAGCGGGAGGGCCAAGGAATGAGCAGTTCTTC. Translation: CASSVYAAGGPRNEQFF.

This chain joins TRBV29-1 and TRBJ2-7, with a weak D call TRBD2 (7 bases). The CDR3 runs to 18 residues. The germline gives CDR1 SQVTM, CDR2 ANQGSEA. The germline V and J ends were trimmed by 4 bases and 0 bases, with 25 bases remaining between them. DNA for the CDR3: TGCAGCGTTGCATCCTGGGGGGGAGGACAGCGCGTCTCCTACGAGCAGTACTTC. It specifies CSVASWGGGQRVSYEQYF.

V is TRBV7-3 and J is TRBJ2-1, with TRBD1 matching over 9 bases. The CDR3 covers 18 residues. V shed 5 bases, J shed 5 bases, and the junction held 16 bases outside the gene matches. Germline lookup yields CDR1 SGHTA and CDR2 FQGTGA. CDR3 amino acids: CASSEGQGSSTGHNEQFF. CDR3 nucleotide sequence: TGTGCCAGCAGCGAAGGACAGGGGTCCTCCACGGGTCACAATGAGCAGTTCTTC.

The chain combines TRBV28 with TRBJ2-1; D is possibly TRBD2 (5 bases). Trimming shortened V by 2 bases and J by 10 bases, and 9 bases separated the two germline ends. This CDR3 comprises 12 residues. Germline loops: CDR1 MDHEN, CDR2 SYDVKM. The CDR3 nucleotides are TGTGCCAGCAGTTTAGTGGGAGTGGAGCAGTTCTTC. Its protein is CASSLVGVEQFF.

The rearrangement joins TRBV7-2 to TRBJ2-7; TRBD2 agrees at 9 bases. This CDR3 is 15 amino acids long. Unmatched junction bases numbered 3, after V lost 2 bases and J lost 1 base. The V gene's germline CDR1 is SGHTA and CDR2 FQGNSA. This chain's CDR3 is CASSLIAGASYEQYF. For the CDR3, the DNA is TGTGCCAGCAGCTTAATAGCGGGAGCTTCCTACGAGCAGTACTTC.

The CDR3 DNA reads TGTGCCAGCAGCCCGCAGGACAGTTCCTACGAGCAGTACTTC. This encodes CASSPQDSSYEQYF. V and J are TRBV9 and TRBJ2-7, with D perhaps matching TRBD1 (6 bases). Trimming took 4 bases from V and 1 from J, leaving 12 bases between them. CDR1 and CDR2 from the germline V gene are SGDLS and YYNGEE. This CDR3 has 14 residues.

The chain is built from TRBV10-3 and TRBJ2-5, with 8 bases identical to TRBD2. This CDR3 has 14 amino acids. Unmatched junction bases numbered 3, after V lost 3 bases and J lost 3 bases. Germline V gene sequence: CDR1 ENHRY, CDR2 SYGVKD. In DNA, the CDR3 is TGTGCCATCAGTGAAAGAGCGGGAGAAGAGACCCAGTACTTC. Encoded protein: CAISERAGEETQYF.

The J gene is TRBJ2-4, the V gene TRBV18, with 7 bases fitting TRBD1. J was trimmed by 4 bases and V by 9 bases; bases with no gene match: 9. This CDR3 comprises 14 residues. Germline V gene lookup returns CDR1 KGHSH and CDR2 LQKENI. The CDR3 here is CASSGDRVKNIQYF. CDR3 nucleotides: TGTGCCAGTTCAGGCGACAGGGTGAAAAACATTCAGTACTTC.

The CDR3 region is CASSSLASYSGELFF. The CDR3 DNA follows: TGTGCCAGCAGCTCCCTCGCCTCCTACAGTGGGGAGCTGTTTTTT. This rearrangement joins TRBV7-9 to TRBJ2-2; D is ambiguous. The CDR3 contains 15 residues. Germline CDR1 SEHNR, CDR2 FQNEAQ (reference sequence). The V end was cut by 4 bases, the J end by 8 bases, with 17 bases between.

The genes are TRBV19 and TRBJ2-7, with TRBD1 matching over 8 bases. The junction had 10 bases not matched to a gene; V was cut back by 7 bases and J by 5 bases. Germline V gene lookup returns CDR1 LNHDA and CDR2 SQIVND (reference sequence). The CDR3 covers 14 residues. CDR3 sequence: CASKPDRGGDEQYF. Here the CDR3 DNA reads TGTGCCAGTAAACCCGACAGGGGAGGCGACGAGCAGTACTTC.

This clone was found once. The chain joins TRBV30 to TRBJ2-7; unclear D gene. Trimming removed 0 bases from V and 3 bases from J, with 3 bases in between. This CDR3 contains 11 residues. Germline CDR1 GTSNPN, CDR2 SVGIG (reference sequence). The CDR3 coding sequence is TGTGCCTGGAGTGTACTCTACGAGCAGTACTTC. It specifies CAWSVLYEQYF.

Written as DNA, the CDR3 is TGTGCCAGCAGCTTAGAATACACAGGACGGGCTTTCTTT. Its protein is CASSLEYTGRAFF. This sequence joins TRBV7-2 and TRBJ1-1; D may be TRBD1 (5 bases). CDR1 SGHTA and CDR2 FQGNSA come from the germline V gene. The V end lost 1 base, the J end lost 11 bases, and 14 bases lay between the germline ends. The CDR3 is 13 residues long.

This sequence joins TRBV11-3 and TRBJ2-2; maybe TRBD1 (6 bases). The V gene's germline CDR1 is SGHNT and CDR2 YENEEA. This CDR3 has 16 amino acids. The V gene lost 5 bases and the J gene lost 2 bases, with 15 bases spanning the gap. In DNA form, the CDR3 reads TGTGCCAGCAGCCCGGGGTGGACAGTCAACACCGGGGAGCTGTTTTTT. Its protein is CASSPGWTVNTGELFF.

The chain couples TRBV7-2 to TRBJ2-7, with TRBD2 identical over 7 bases. The trim removed 4 bases at V and 0 bases at J, leaving 9 bases unmatched. This CDR3 has 16 amino acids. Per the germline V gene, CDR1 is SGHTA and CDR2 is FQGNSA. The CDR3 coding sequence is TGTGCCAGCAGCTACCCCAGCGGGACTAACTCCTACGAGCAGTACTTC. This sequence encodes CASSYPSGTNSYEQYF.

The chain joins TRBV30 to TRBJ2-3; TRBD2 matches at 8 bases. Germline V gene data show CDR1 as GTSNPN and CDR2 as SVGIG (reference sequence). Trimming cost V 3 bases and J 1 base; bases outside gene matches: 6. The CDR3 contains 15 residues. Written as DNA, the CDR3 is TGTGCCTGGAGCCCGGGGGGGGAGGGCACAGATACGCAGTATTTT. Translated, it gives CAWSPGGEGTDTQYF.

V and J are TRBV28 and TRBJ2-4, with 8 bases aligning to TRBD2. Germline CDR1 is MDHEN and CDR2 is SYDVKM. Trimming removed 6 bases from V and 9 bases from J; junction bases left unmatched: 7. There are 13 residues in the CDR3. CDR3 in DNA: TGTGCCAGCAGCCGGACTAGCCGCGGCATTCAGTACTTC. It specifies CASSRTSRGIQYF.

DNA of the CDR3: TGTGCCAGCAGCTTCCTCAGGTACGGAGGCGACGAGCAGTACTTC. Translation: CASSFLRYGGDEQYF. V usage is TRBV5-5 and J usage is TRBJ2-7; D may be TRBD2 (5 bases). Germline CDR1 SGHKS, CDR2 YYEKEE (reference sequence). V was trimmed by 2 bases and J by 5 bases, leaving 17 bases between them. The CDR3 runs to 15 residues.

The genes are TRBV25-1 and TRBJ2-1; 9 bases map to TRBD2. Germline lookup yields CDR1 MGHDK and CDR2 SYGVNS. The CDR3 has 13 residues. V gave up 4 bases and J gave up 10 bases; unmatched junction bases: 5. CDR3 sequence: CASSGKGTSEQFF. DNA of the CDR3: TGTGCCAGCAGTGGTAAGGGGACTAGCGAGCAGTTCTTC.

This chain links TRBV9 with TRBJ2-3, with 9 bases lining up with TRBD1. Trimming took 3 bases from V and 1 from J; bases not matched to a gene: 6. Germline V gene data show CDR1 as SGDLS and CDR2 as YYNGEE. The CDR3 covers 16 residues. The CDR3 sequence is CASSATGGVGTDTQYF. DNA for the CDR3: TGTGCCAGCAGCGCAACAGGGGGCGTGGGCACAGATACGCAGTATTTT.

The V call is TRBV6-5, the J call TRBJ2-7, with 7 bases fitting TRBD2. V lost 2 bases and J lost 4; bases outside the gene matches: 8. Germline CDR1 and CDR2: MNHEY and SVGAGI. The length of the CDR3 is 15 residues. CDR3 nucleotides: TGTGCCAGCAGTTACGAGTCTAGCGGCCGGTACGAGCAGTACTTC. This sequence encodes CASSYESSGRYEQYF.